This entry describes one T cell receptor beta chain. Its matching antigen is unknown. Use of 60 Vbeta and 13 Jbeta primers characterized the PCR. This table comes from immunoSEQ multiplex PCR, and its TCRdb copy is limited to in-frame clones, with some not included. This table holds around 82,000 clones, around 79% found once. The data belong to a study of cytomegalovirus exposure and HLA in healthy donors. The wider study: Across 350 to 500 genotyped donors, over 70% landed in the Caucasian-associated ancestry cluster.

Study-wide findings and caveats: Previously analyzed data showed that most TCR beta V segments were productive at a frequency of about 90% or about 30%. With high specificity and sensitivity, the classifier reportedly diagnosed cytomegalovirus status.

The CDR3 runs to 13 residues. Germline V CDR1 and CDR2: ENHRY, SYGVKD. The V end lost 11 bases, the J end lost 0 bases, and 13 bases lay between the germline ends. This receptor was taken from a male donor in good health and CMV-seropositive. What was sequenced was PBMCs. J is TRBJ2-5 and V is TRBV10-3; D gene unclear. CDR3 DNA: TGTGCCTCCACCGACACGTACCAAGAGACCCAGTACTTC. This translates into CASTDTYQETQYF.